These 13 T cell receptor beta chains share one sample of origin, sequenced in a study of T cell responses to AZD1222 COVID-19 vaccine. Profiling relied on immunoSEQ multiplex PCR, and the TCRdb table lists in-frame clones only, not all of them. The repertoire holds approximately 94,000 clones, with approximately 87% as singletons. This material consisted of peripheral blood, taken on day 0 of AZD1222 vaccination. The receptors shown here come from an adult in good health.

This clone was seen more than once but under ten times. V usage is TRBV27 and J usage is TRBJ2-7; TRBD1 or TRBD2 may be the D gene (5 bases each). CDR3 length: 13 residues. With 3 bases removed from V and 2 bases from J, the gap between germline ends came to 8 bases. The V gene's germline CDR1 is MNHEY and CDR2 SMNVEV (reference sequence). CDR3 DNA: TGTGCCAGCAGTTTGGGGACCGCCTACGAGCAGTACTTC. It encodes CASSLGTAYEQYF.

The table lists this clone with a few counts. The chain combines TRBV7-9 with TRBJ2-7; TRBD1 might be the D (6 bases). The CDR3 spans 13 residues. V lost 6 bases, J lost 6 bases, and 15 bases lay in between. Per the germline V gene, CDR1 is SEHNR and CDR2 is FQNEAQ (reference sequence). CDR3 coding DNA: TGTGCCAGCAGTCAGCAGGGGTTAAGCGAGCAGTACTTC. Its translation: CASSQQGLSEQYF.

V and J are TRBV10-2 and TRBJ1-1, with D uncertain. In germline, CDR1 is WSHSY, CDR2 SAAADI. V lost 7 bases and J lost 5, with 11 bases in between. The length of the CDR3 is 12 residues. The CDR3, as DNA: TGCGCCAGCACGGTAGGCCAGACTGAAGCTTTCTTT. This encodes CASTVGQTEAFF.

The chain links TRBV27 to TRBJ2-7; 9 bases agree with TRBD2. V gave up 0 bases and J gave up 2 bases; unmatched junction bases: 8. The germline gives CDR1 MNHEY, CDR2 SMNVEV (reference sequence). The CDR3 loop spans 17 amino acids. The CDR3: CASSLSTTSGPAYEQYF. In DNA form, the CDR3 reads TGTGCCAGCAGTTTATCGACAACTAGCGGGCCCGCCTACGAGCAGTACTTC.

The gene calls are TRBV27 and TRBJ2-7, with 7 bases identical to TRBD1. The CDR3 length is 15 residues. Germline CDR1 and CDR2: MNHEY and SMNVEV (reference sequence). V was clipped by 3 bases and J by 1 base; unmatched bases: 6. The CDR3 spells CASSFRQGISYEQYF. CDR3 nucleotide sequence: TGTGCCAGCAGTTTTAGACAGGGCATATCCTACGAGCAGTACTTC.

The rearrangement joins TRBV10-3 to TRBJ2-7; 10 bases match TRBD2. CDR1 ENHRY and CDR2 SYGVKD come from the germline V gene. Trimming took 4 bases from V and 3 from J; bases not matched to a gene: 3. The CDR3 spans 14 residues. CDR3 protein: CAISGAGGVYEQYF. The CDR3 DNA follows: TGTGCCATCAGTGGAGCGGGAGGGGTCTACGAGCAGTACTTC.

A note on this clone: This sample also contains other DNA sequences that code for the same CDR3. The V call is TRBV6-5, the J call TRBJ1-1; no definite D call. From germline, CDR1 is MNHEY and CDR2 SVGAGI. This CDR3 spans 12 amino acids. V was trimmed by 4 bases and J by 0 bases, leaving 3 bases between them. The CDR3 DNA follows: TGTGCCAGCAGTTCAGTGAACACTGAAGCTTTCTTT. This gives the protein CASSSVNTEAFF.

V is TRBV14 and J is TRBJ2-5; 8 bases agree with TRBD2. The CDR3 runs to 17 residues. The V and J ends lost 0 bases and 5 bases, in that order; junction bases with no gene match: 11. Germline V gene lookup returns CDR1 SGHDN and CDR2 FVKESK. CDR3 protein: CASSQDVAGRSQETQYF. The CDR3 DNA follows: TGTGCCAGCAGCCAAGATGTAGCGGGGAGAAGCCAGGAGACCCAGTACTTC.

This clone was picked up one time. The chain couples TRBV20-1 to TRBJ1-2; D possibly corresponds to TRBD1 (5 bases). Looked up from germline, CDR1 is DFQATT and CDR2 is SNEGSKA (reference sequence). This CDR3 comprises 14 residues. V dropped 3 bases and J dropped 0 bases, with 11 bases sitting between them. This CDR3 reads CSASHRIANYGYTF. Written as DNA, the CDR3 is TGCAGTGCTAGTCACAGGATCGCTAACTATGGCTACACCTTC.

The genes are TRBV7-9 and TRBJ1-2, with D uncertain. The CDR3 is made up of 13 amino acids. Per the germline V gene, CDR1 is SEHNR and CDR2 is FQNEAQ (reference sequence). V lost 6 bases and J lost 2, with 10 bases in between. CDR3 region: CASRSGTNYGYTF. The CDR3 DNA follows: TGTGCCAGCAGAAGTGGAACGAACTATGGCTACACCTTC.

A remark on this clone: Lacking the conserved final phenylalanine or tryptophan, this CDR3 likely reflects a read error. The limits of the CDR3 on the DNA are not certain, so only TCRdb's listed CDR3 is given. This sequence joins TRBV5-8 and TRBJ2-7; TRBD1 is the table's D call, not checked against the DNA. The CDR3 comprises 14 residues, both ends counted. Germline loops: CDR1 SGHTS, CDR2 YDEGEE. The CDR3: CASSFGQGPDERDI.

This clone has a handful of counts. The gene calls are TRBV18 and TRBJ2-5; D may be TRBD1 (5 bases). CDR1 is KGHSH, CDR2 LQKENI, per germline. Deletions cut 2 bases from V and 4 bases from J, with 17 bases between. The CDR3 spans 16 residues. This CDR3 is CASSPRAGFPPETQYF. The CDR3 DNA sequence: TGTGCCAGCTCACCAAGGGCAGGGTTTCCCCCAGAGACCCAGTACTTC.

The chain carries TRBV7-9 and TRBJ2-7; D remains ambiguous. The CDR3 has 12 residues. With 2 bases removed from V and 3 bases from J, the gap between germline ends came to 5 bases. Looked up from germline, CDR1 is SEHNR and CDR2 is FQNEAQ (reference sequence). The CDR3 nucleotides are TGTGCCAGCAGCTTAAGGGTCTACGAGCAGTACTTC. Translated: CASSLRVYEQYF.